This TCR beta chain originates from a study of T cells expressing NK-cell markers. The overall study: One of the eight sequenced donors was seronegative, whereas the other seven were HCMV-seropositive.

Overall study results and limits: These clonotypes also led the CD3+CD56-NKG2C+ fraction in several donors. Dominant NKG2C+ clonotypes were found to form about 1.0-7.0% of CD8+ T cells in 5 or 6 donors.

TCRdb reprocessed the 5' RACE reads, with one entry per CDR3 protein and no DNA. The sample yields tens of thousands of distinct CDR3 sequences, of which the top ten take up roughly 60%. Comment on this clonotype: Its target is not known.

The length of the CDR3 is 13 residues. Germline CDR1 GTSNPN, CDR2 SVGIG (reference sequence). The chain recombines TRBV30 with TRBJ2-1; TCRdb gives TRBD2 as the D gene, but with no DNA this cannot be confirmed. The sequenced sample was blood T cells: a sorted CD56 or NKG2C T cell subset, CD4+ or CD8+ T cells, or bulk PBMC T cells (not recorded which). This TCR was sampled from a woman between 18 and 75 years old in good health. The CDR3 protein is CAWSNFSGREQFF.